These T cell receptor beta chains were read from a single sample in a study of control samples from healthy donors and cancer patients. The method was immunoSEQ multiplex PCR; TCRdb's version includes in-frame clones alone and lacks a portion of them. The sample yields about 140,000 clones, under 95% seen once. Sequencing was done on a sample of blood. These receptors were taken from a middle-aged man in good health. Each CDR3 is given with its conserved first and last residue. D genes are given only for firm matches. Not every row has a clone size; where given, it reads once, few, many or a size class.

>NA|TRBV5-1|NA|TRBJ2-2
TGCGCCAGCAGCTTGGTACGGGAAGGGGGCACCGGGGAGCTGTTTTTT
CASSLVREGGTGELFF
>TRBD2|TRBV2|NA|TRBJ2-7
TGTGCCAGCCGTAAAGGGCGACTAGCGGGAGGGTCCTACGAGCAGTACTTC
CASRKGRLAGGSYEQYF
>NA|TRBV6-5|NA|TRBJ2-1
TGTGCCACCTCCCCCTCAAACTTTTACAATGAGCAGTTCTTC
CATSPSNFYNEQFF
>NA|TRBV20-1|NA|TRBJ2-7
TGCAGTGCTAGAGGGGGATACGAGCAGTACTTC
CSARGGYEQYF
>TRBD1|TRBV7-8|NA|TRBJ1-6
TGTGCCAGCAGCACCCGACAGGGGGTTAATTCACCCCTCCACTTT
CASSTRQGVNSPLHF
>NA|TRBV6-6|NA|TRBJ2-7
TGTGCCAGCAGTTACGGTGTGGGGGCGATCTCCTACGAGCAGTACTTC
CASSYGVGAISYEQYF
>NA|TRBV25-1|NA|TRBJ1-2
TGTGCCAGCAGTGAAACGGGGGGTTGGGATGGCTACACCTTC
CASSETGGWDGYTF
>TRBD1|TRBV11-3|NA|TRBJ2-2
TGTGCCAGCAGCTCGACAGGGCGGGAGCTGTTTTTT
CASSSTGRELFF
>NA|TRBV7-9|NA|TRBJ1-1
TGTGCCAGCAGCTTTGGGACTGAAGCTTTCTTT
CASSFGTEAFF
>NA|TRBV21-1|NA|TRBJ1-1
TGTGCCAGCAGCAGAGGAGTCAGGGCAACATCGAACACTGAAGCTTTCTTT
CASSRGVRATSNTEAFF
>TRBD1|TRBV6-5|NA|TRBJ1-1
TGTGCCAGCAGTTTGACAGGGCTGAACACTGAAGCTTTCTTT
CASSLTGLNTEAFF
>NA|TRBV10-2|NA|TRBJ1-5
TGCGCCAGCACCGGGACATCTAATCAGCCCCAGCATTTT
CASTGTSNQPQHF
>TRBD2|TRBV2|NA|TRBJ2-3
TGTGCCAGCAAGGAGACTAGCGGGGGTGCAGATACGCAGTATTTT
CASKETSGGADTQYF
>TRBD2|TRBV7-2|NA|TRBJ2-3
TGTGCCAGCAGCTTAAATAGCGGGGGGGCTGGAGATACGCAGTATTTT
CASSLNSGGAGDTQYF
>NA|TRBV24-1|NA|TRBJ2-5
TGTGCCACCGGGGGGAAAGGGGCGGGCGAAGAGACCCAGTACTTC
CATGGKGAGEETQYF
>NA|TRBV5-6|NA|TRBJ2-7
TGTGCCAGCAGCTTGAATGACTACGAGCAGTACTTC
CASSLNDYEQYF
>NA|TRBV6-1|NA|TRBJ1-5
TGTGCCAGCAGTGAAGCGAGGGACCCCAATCAGCCCCAGCATTTT
CASSEARDPNQPQHF
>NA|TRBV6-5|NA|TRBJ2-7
TGTGCCAGCAGGCCCGACCTAGGGGCCTCCTACGAGCAGTACTTC
CASRPDLGASYEQYF
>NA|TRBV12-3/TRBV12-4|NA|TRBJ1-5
TGTGCCAGCAGTTTACGGGGGGATCAGCCCCAGCATTTT
CASSLRGDQPQHF
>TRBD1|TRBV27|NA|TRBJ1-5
TGTGCCAGCAGCGTACAGGGGGCAGGCAATCAGCCCCAGCATTTT
CASSVQGAGNQPQHF
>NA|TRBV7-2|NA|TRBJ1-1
TGTGCCAGCACCCCACCTTTCGGAGTTAACACTGAAGCTTTCTTT
CASTPPFGVNTEAFF
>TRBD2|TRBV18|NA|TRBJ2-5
TGTGCCAGCTCTCCTGCGGGGGGCCAAGAGACCCAGTACTTC
CASSPAGGQETQYF
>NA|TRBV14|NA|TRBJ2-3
TGTGCCAGCAGCATTCGAAGCGGACCCACAGATACGCAGTATTTT
CASSIRSGPTDTQYF
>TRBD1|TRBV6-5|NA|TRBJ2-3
TGTGCCAGCAACAAACAGGGGGCGAGAACAGATACGCAGTATTTT
CASNKQGARTDTQYF
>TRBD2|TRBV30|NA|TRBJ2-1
TGTGCCTGGAGTCGGACTAGCGGAGTGGGAGGAGGGCAGTTCTTC
CAWSRTSGVGGGQFF
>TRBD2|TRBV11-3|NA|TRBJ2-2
TGTGCCAGCAGCCCGGGGGGTTCTACCGGGGAGCTGTTTTTT
CASSPGGSTGELFF
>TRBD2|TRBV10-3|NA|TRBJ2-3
TGTGCCATCAGTGAATCTAGCGGGGGGGCAGTCACAGATACGCAGTATTTT
CAISESSGGAVTDTQYF
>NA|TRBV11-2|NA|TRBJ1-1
TGTGCCAGCAGCCCAATCCGGACAGACTCGAACACTGAAGCTTTCTTT
CASSPIRTDSNTEAFF
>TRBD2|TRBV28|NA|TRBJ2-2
TGTGCCAGCAGTTTATTCGGGGGGTCCGGGGAGCTGTTTTTT
CASSLFGGSGELFF
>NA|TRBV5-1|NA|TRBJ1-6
TGCGCCAGCAGCTGGGACTGGGGTGGTAATTCACCCCTCCACTTT
CASSWDWGGNSPLHF
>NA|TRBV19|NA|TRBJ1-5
TGTGCCAGTAGTATGCGGATGAGTCAGCCCCAGCATTTT
CASSMRMSQPQHF
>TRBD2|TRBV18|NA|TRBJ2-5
TGTGCCAGCTCACCGGCAACTAGCGGAAAAGAGACCCAGTACTTC
CASSPATSGKETQYF
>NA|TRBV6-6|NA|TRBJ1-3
TGTGCCAGCAGCCTTAACACCATATATTTT
CASSLNTIYF
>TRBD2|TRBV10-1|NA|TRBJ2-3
TGCGCCAGCAGCGCCGTTAGCGGGGGGTCAGATACGCAGTATTTT
CASSAVSGGSDTQYF
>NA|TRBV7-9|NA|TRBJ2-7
TGTGCCAGCAGCTTACTACAGGGAACAAGCGAGCAGTACTTC
CASSLLQGTSEQYF
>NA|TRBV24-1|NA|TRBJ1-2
TGTGCCACCAGTGATATTACCTCCTATGGCTACACCTTC
CATSDITSYGYTF
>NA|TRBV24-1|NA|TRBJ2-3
TGTGCCACCAGCCGAGACGGAGATACGCAGTATTTT
CATSRDGDTQYF
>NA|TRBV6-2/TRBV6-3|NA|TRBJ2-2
TGTGCCAGCAGTTATATTGTAGCCGGGGAGCTGTTTTTT
CASSYIVAGELFF
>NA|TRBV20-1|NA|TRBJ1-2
TGCAGTGCTAGAAGTGAGGACGGCTACACCTTC
CSARSEDGYTF
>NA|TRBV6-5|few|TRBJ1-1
TGTGCCAGCAGTTACTCAGGGGAAGCTTTCTTT
CASSYSGEAFF
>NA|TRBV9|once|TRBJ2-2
TGTGCCAGCAGCGTAGCCGGGCCGCGGCCGAACACCGGGGAGCTGTTTTTT
CASSVAGPRPNTGELFF
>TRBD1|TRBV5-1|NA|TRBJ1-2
TGCGCCAGCAGCTTGGGTCAGGGGGCGCCCCTAGCTGGCTACACCTTC
CASSLGQGAPLAGYTF
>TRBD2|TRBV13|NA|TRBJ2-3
TGTGCCAGCAGCTCCCGGCGGTCGGGAGGGTTGAGCGATACGCAGTATTTT
CASSSRRSGGLSDTQYF
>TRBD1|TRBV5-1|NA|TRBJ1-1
TGCGCCAGCAGCCTACAGGGGGCGAAGACTGAAGCTTTCTTT
CASSLQGAKTEAFF
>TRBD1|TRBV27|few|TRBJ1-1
TGTGCCAGCCGGCATGGCCCCGACAGGGGAAATCTAAACACTGAAGCTTTCTTT
CASRHGPDRGNLNTEAFF
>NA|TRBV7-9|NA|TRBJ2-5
TGTGCCAGCAGCTTAGGTGGCGGCGAGTGGCAAGAGACCCAGTACTTC
CASSLGGGEWQETQYF
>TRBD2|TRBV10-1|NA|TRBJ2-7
TGCGCCAGCAGTCGCGTTCCCCCGACTAGCGGAAGCTCCTACGAGCAGTACTTC
CASSRVPPTSGSSYEQYF